Below are 15 T cell receptor beta chains sequenced from a single sample in a study of tissue T cells after allogeneic stem cell transplantation. Only in-frame clones appear in the TCRdb table, and some are missing; sequencing was by immunoSEQ multiplex PCR. There are around 4,000 clones in the sample; over 75% occur only once, and 11% lies in the top ten. Steroid-refractory graft-versus-host disease after allogeneic hematopoietic cell transplant qualified adults for prospective research-autopsy enrollment. This material consisted of esophageal tissue, taken at autopsy. The receptors shown here come from a male patient over 55 with steroid-refractory graft-versus-host disease after an allogeneic stem cell transplant. Part of the T cells may come from the graft donor.

This rearrangement joins TRBV5-4 to TRBJ2-5, with D maybe TRBD1 (5 bases). CDR3 length: 14 residues. Trimming removed 0 bases from V and 0 bases from J, with 6 bases in between. Germline CDR1 SGHNT, CDR2 YYREEE (reference sequence). CDR3 amino acids: CASSLAGNQETQYF. The CDR3 DNA reads as TGTGCCAGCAGCTTGGCAGGGAACCAAGAGACCCAGTACTTC.

This clone has a single count. This rearrangement joins TRBV19 to TRBJ2-1; no firm D call. The germline CDR1 and CDR2 sequences are LNHDA and SQIVND (reference sequence). Trimming took 3 bases from V and 1 from J, leaving 7 bases between them. CDR3 length: 14 residues. The CDR3 reads CASSMRLSYNEQFF. In nucleotides, the CDR3 is TGTGCCAGTAGTATGCGGCTATCCTACAATGAGCAGTTCTTC.

This sequence joins TRBV27 and TRBJ1-2, with D uncertain. V dropped 5 bases and J dropped 3 bases, with 13 bases sitting between them. Germline CDR1 MNHEY, CDR2 SMNVEV (reference sequence). This CDR3 is built from 14 residues. This CDR3 reads CASSPSYLHYGYTF. The CDR3 nucleotides read TGTGCCAGCAGTCCGAGCTATTTGCACTATGGCTACACCTTC.

The chain couples TRBV28 to TRBJ1-5; D might be TRBD1 (5 bases). The CDR3 runs to 14 residues. Looked up from germline, CDR1 is MDHEN and CDR2 is SYDVKM. V was clipped by 9 bases and J by 1 base, with 13 bases between them. CDR3 bases: TGTGCCAGTTTACAACAGGCGAGCAATCAGCCCCAGCATTTT. Amino acids: CASLQQASNQPQHF.

This clone was counted between two and nine times. This chain joins TRBV19 and TRBJ2-7; 7 bases agree with TRBD1. The V segment lost 7 bases and the J segment 0 bases; nucleotides outside the gene matches: 6. Germline assignment: CDR1 LNHDA and CDR2 SQIVND (reference sequence). The CDR3 spans 14 residues. The CDR3 loop is CASKRGQDSYEQYF. The CDR3 nucleotides are TGTGCCAGTAAGCGCGGACAGGACTCCTACGAGCAGTACTTC.

The gene calls are TRBV5-1 and TRBJ2-1, with D tentatively TRBD1 (6 bases). From germline, CDR1 is SGHRS and CDR2 YFSETQ. V was cut by 4 bases and J by 1 base, with 15 bases left in between. This CDR3 region has 16 residues. CDR3 residues: CASSVQGSRSYNEQFF. The CDR3 DNA reads TGCGCCAGCAGCGTGCAGGGGTCGCGTTCCTACAATGAGCAGTTCTTC.

V usage is TRBV24-1 and J usage is TRBJ1-1, with D possibly matching TRBD1 (6 bases). Trimming removed 3 bases from V and 1 base from J, with 17 bases in between. Germline V gene data show CDR1 as KGHDR and CDR2 as SFDVKD. The CDR3 has 17 amino acids. CDR3 residues: CATSDGPFGQKNTEAFF. DNA for the CDR3: TGTGCCACCAGTGATGGCCCCTTCGGACAGAAGAACACTGAAGCTTTCTTT.

V is TRBV7-9 and J is TRBJ2-5; tentatively, D is TRBD1 (5 bases). V was shortened by 3 bases and J by 3 bases, with 8 bases between the two germline ends. This CDR3 is built from 13 residues. Germline V gene lookup returns CDR1 SEHNR and CDR2 FQNEAQ (reference sequence). In DNA form, the CDR3 reads TGTGCCAGCAGCTTGGGGCAAGAAGAGACCCAGTACTTC. Translating gives CASSLGQEETQYF.

CDR3 bases: TGTGCCAGCAGCCGCCCCGGGACAGGCTCCTACGAGCAGTACTTC. Its protein is CASSRPGTGSYEQYF. J is TRBJ2-7 and V is TRBV13; TRBD1 matches 8 bases. Germline-derived CDR1 and CDR2 are PRHDT and FYEKMQ (reference sequence). Trimming removed 5 bases from V and 0 bases from J; junction bases left unmatched: 6. The CDR3 is made up of 15 amino acids.

This chain joins TRBV12-3 or TRBV12-4 and TRBJ2-2; either TRBD1 or TRBD2 may fit D (5 bases each). The CDR3 extends over 12 amino acids. Trimming removed 8 bases from V and 5 bases from J, with 9 bases in between. CDR3 amino acids: CASRGVTGELFF. CDR3 nucleotides: TGTGCCAGCCGAGGGGTAACCGGGGAGCTGTTTTTT.

In DNA form, the CDR3 reads TGCGCCAGCAGGGGATGGGGACAGGGGGTTCAGCCCCAGCATTTT. Translated: CASRGWGQGVQPQHF. This chain connects TRBV10-2 to TRBJ1-5; 11 bases map to TRBD1. CDR3 length: 15 amino acids. Germline loops: CDR1 WSHSY, CDR2 SAAADI. Germline trimming cut 6 bases from V and 6 bases from J; bases unmatched to any gene: 7.

This sequence joins TRBV28 and TRBJ1-1; perhaps TRBD1 as D (6 bases). Trimming took off 0 bases at V and 0 bases at J, with 8 bases between the two ends. Germline V gene sequence: CDR1 MDHEN, CDR2 SYDVKM. CDR3 length equals 15 residues. The CDR3, as DNA: TGTGCCAGCAGTTTATGGGGGGCAATGAACACTGAAGCTTTCTTT. As protein: CASSLWGAMNTEAFF.

V is TRBV19 and J is TRBJ1-6, with a tentative D call TRBD1 (5 bases). Germline V gene data show CDR1 as LNHDA and CDR2 as SQIVND (reference sequence). Trimming left V 3 bases short and J 7 bases short, with 16 bases between. The CDR3 covers 16 residues. This CDR3 is CASSMKVGGGNSPLHF. CDR3 nucleotide sequence: TGTGCCAGTAGTATGAAAGTCGGGGGTGGAAATTCACCCCTCCACTTT.

DNA for the CDR3: TGCGCCAGCAGCCAAGATAGATCGGGCCACGTTTTTGGACTGTTTTTT. This sequence encodes CASSQDRSGHVFGLFF. This chain connects TRBV4-3 to TRBJ1-4; D call uncertain. V lost 0 bases and J lost 13, with 21 bases in between. The CDR3 runs to 16 residues. The V gene's germline CDR1 is LGHNA and CDR2 YSLEER.

This sequence joins TRBV7-8 and TRBJ2-1, with 12 bases fitting TRBD2. V trimming: 1 base; J trimming: 14 bases; junction bases outside the gene matches: 9. The CDR3 sequence is 15 residues long. Per the germline V gene, CDR1 is SGHVS and CDR2 is FQNEAQ. CDR3 DNA sequence: TGTGCCAGCAGCTTAGGGGCTAGCGGGGGGGCCTGGGAGTTCTTC. Residues: CASSLGASGGAWEFF.